This T cell receptor (beta chain) is drawn from a study of T cells after yellow fever vaccination. With regard to this clonotype: No antigen is known for it.

Study-wide findings and caveats: Most clones from primary vaccination were detected again post-booster (about 95% CD4, 88% CD8). It was a small share of clonotypes that appeared in both CD4 and CD8 compartments.

TCRdb reanalysed the 5' RACE reads using MiXCR and keeps one entry per CDR3 protein. Counted here are under 600,000 distinct CDR3 sequences, 21% occurring once; the ten biggest clones make up about a sixth. Sequenced material: PBMCs, taken less than 25 days after the first yellow fever vaccination. The receptor was isolated from a man aged 18 to 29 who received the YFV17D yellow fever vaccine.

CDR3 loop: CASSTRTSGTGELFF. The CDR3 DNA reads as TGTGCCAGCAGCACGCGGACTAGCGGCACCGGGGAGCTGTTTTTT. The gene calls are TRBV9 and TRBJ2-2; 10 bases map to TRBD2. In germline, CDR1 is SGDLS, CDR2 YYNGEE. There are 15 residues in the CDR3. V lost 4 bases to trimming and J lost 4 bases; unmatched junction nucleotides: 4.